The 27 T cell receptor beta chains given below trace back to one sample, sequenced in a study of patients with pleural tuberculosis. TCRdb reprocessed the reads with MiXCR, giving one entry per CDR3 protein. The table shows just under 30,000 distinct CDR3 sequences, with approximately 20% occurring only once. Sequenced sample: peripheral blood. These receptors all come from a human donor with pleural tuberculosis.

This clonotype appeared many times. The chain has TRBV4-3 and TRBJ2-7; 10 nucleotides line up with TRBD1. The V gene's germline CDR1 is LGHNA and CDR2 YSLEER. J lost 3 bases, V lost 0 bases, and 5 bases had no gene match. The CDR3 runs to 16 residues. The CDR3 DNA reads as TGCGCCAGCAGCCAAGATCCCGGGACAGGGGACTACGAGCAGTACTTC. Encoded protein: CASSQDPGTGDYEQYF.

At least ten counts were recorded for this clonotype. The DNA of the CDR3 is TGTGCCAGCAGTACCCCGTGGGTTGAAGCTTTCTTT. Translating gives CASSTPWVEAFF. This chain links TRBV12-3 or TRBV12-4 with TRBJ1-1; D is uncertain. The CDR3 runs 12 residues. The V gene lost 5 bases and the J gene lost 7 bases, with 11 bases spanning the gap.

This clonotype showed up many times. The V call is TRBV19, the J call TRBJ1-4; no clear D gene. Trimming pared 5 bases from V and 0 bases from J, leaving 13 bases between. The germline gives CDR1 LNHDA, CDR2 SQIVND (reference sequence). The CDR3 spans 16 residues. Written as DNA, the CDR3 is TGTGCCAGTAGTTCCCGACAAGCTGCAACTAATGAAAAACTGTTTTTT. Translation: CASSSRQAATNEKLFF.

This clonotype was detected many times. J is TRBJ1-2 and V is TRBV4-3, with TRBD1 matching over 8 bases. Germline CDR1 and CDR2: LGHNA and YSLEER. The CDR3 totals 19 residues. Losses at the gene ends were 1 base for V and 5 bases for J; bases not matched to a gene: 18. The CDR3 nucleotides are TGCGCCAGCAGCCAAGTCAAAGGGACAGGCTTCCTCGGAGGGTATGGCTACACCTTC. Residues: CASSQVKGTGFLGGYGYTF.

This clonotype was seen repeatedly, ten times or more. The rearrangement uses TRBV6-4 and TRBJ2-7; 12 nucleotides agree with TRBD2. This CDR3 comprises 15 residues. Unmatched junction bases numbered 7, after V lost 5 bases and J lost 5 bases. Germline CDR1 reads MRHNA; CDR2 reads SNTAGT. The CDR3, as DNA: TGTGCCAGCAGTCGTCTAGCGGGAGGGCCCCACGAGCAGTACTTC. This codes for CASSRLAGGPHEQYF.

This clonotype is termed medium-sized. The chain combines TRBV6-1 with TRBJ1-1, with D uncertain. Germline V gene sequence: CDR1 MNHNS, CDR2 SASEGT. The CDR3 runs to 14 residues. The ends were cut back, 5 bases at V and 0 bases at J, with 10 bases in the middle. CDR3: CASSTVELNTEAFF. The DNA for the CDR3 is TGTGCCAGCAGTACCGTAGAGCTGAACACTGAAGCTTTCTTT.

This clonotype is categorized as medium-sized. V gene TRBV28 combines with J gene TRBJ2-7; TRBD1 might be the D (5 bases). With 5 bases removed from V and 4 bases from J, the gap between germline ends came to 6 bases. The CDR3 runs to 11 residues. CDR1 is MDHEN, CDR2 SYDVKM, per germline. This chain's CDR3 is CASSRQYEQYF. CDR3 DNA: TGTGCCAGCAGTCGACAGTACGAGCAGTACTTC.

This clonotype occurred many times. The chain is built from TRBV10-3 and TRBJ1-1; maybe TRBD1 (5 bases). The CDR3 contains 13 residues. Germline V gene lookup returns CDR1 ENHRY and CDR2 SYGVKD. Trimming shortened V by 2 bases and J by 5 bases, and 9 bases separated the two germline ends. This chain's CDR3 is CAISERQSTEAFF. In nucleotides, the CDR3 is TGTGCCATCAGTGAGAGACAGAGTACTGAAGCTTTCTTT.

About this clonotype: At one of its ends the junction is not consistent with the germline gene, which may arise from a read error. This rearrangement joins TRBV5-5 to TRBJ2-1, with TRBD2 matching 7 bases. Germline V lookup: CDR1 SGHKS, CDR2 YYEKEE (reference sequence). The CDR3 runs 16 residues. The CDR3: CASSLAPAGIVNEQLF. The CDR3 DNA sequence: TGTGCCAGCAGCTTGGCTCCAGCGGGAATAGTAAATGAGCAGCTCTTC.

Sample share makes this clonotype large. The chain employs TRBV2 and TRBJ1-2; 10 nucleotides match TRBD1. The CDR3 contains 12 residues. The V gene's germline CDR1 is SNHLY and CDR2 FYNNEI. V trimming: 6 bases; J trimming: 10 bases; junction bases outside the gene matches: 5. This CDR3 reads CASSRDRGLYTF. CDR3 nucleotide sequence: TGTGCCAGCAGCCGGGACAGGGGTCTCTACACCTTC.

This clonotype was picked up many times. A single base separates this from a much larger clone, so it may be a read error. The gene calls are TRBV6-1 and TRBJ2-5; 9 bases agree with TRBD2. CDR1 MNHNS and CDR2 SASEGT come from the germline V gene. Losses at the gene ends were 7 bases for V and 4 bases for J; bases not matched to a gene: 4. The length of the CDR3 is 13 residues. CDR3 nucleotide sequence: TGTGCCAGCACGCGGCGGGGGGGAGAGACCCAGTACTTC. It codes for CASTRRGGETQYF.

This clonotype was seen many times. The genes are TRBV25-1 and TRBJ1-1; 9 nucleotides line up with TRBD1. CDR1 and CDR2 from the germline V gene are MGHDK and SYGVNS. V shed 6 bases, J shed 4 bases, and the junction held 0 bases outside the gene matches. The CDR3 totals 12 residues. The CDR3 DNA follows: TGTGCCAGCAGGGACAGGGGCACTGAAGCTTTCTTT. Translating gives CASRDRGTEAFF.

The CDR3 loop reads CASSAAGTLYGEQYF. DNA of the CDR3: TGTGCCAGCAGCGCCGCCGGGACTCTTTATGGCGAGCAGTACTTC. The chain recombines TRBV5-6 with TRBJ2-7; the D gene is possibly TRBD2 (6 bases). The germline V gene has CDR1 SGHDT and CDR2 YYEEEE. This CDR3 comprises 15 residues. The V and J ends lost 4 bases and 6 bases respectively, with 20 bases between them. The whole variable domain, filled in from reference TRBV5-6 and TRBJ2-7, reads DAGVTQSPTHLIKTRGQQVTLRCSPKSGHDTVSWYQQALGQGPQFIFQYYEEEERQRGNFPDRFSGHQFPNYSSELNVNALLLGDSALYLCASSAAGTLYGEQYFGPGTRLTVT.

In this sample, this clonotype is medium-sized. The chain uses TRBV27 and TRBJ1-6; no firm D call. V lost 3 bases and J lost 10, with 7 bases in between. Germline assignment: CDR1 MNHEY and CDR2 SMNVEV (reference sequence). The CDR3 is 12 residues long. The chain's CDR3 is CASSFPGSPLHF. The CDR3 region has the DNA TGTGCCAGCAGTTTCCCGGGGTCACCCCTCCACTTT.

This clonotype was seen ten or more times. The chain carries TRBV6-1 and TRBJ2-5; D may be TRBD2 (6 bases). The germline V gene encodes CDR1 MNHNS and CDR2 SASEGT. This CDR3 spans 13 amino acids. Trimming took off 6 bases at V and 5 bases at J, with 13 bases between the two ends. For the CDR3, the DNA is TGTGCCAGCAGGAAATTCGGAGGGGAGACCCAGTACTTC. This gives the protein CASRKFGGETQYF.

This clonotype was picked up many times. The V gene is TRBV7-9, the J gene TRBJ1-3; D is possibly TRBD1 (5 bases). Trimming removed 5 bases at V and 0 bases at J, with 11 bases between. Germline loops: CDR1 SEHNR, CDR2 FQNEAQ (reference sequence). The CDR3 contains 15 residues. Written as DNA, the CDR3 is TGTGCCAGCAGCAGACAGCCTCACTCTGGAAACACCATATATTTT. Residues: CASSRQPHSGNTIYF.

This clonotype was recorded at least ten times. The chain employs TRBV7-2 and TRBJ1-3; D is ambiguous. Per germline, CDR1 SGHTA and CDR2 FQGNSA. The CDR3 has 14 residues. V was pared by 2 bases and J by 1 base, with 6 bases between. The CDR3 is CASSLQISGNTIYF. The DNA of the CDR3 is TGTGCCAGCAGCTTACAAATTTCTGGAAACACCATATATTTT.

Concerning this clonotype itself: The conserved closing phenylalanine or tryptophan is absent in this CDR3, likely reflecting a read error. This chain links TRBV9 with TRBJ1-1; D gene unclear. The CDR3 runs 14 residues. Germline-derived CDR1 and CDR2 are SGDLS and YYNGEE. CDR3 bases: TGTGCCAGCAGCGTAAAGACTGGAAACACTGAGGCTTTCTCT. It yields the protein CASSVKTGNTEAFS.

There are many counts of this clonotype. The chain couples TRBV29-1 to TRBJ2-7; TRBD2 agrees at 7 bases. Trimming removed 2 bases from V and 3 bases from J; junction bases left unmatched: 1. The CDR3 is made up of 12 amino acids. Germline V gene sequence: CDR1 SQVTM, CDR2 ANQGSEA. CDR3 DNA sequence: TGCAGCGTTGAACTAGCGGACTACGAGCAGTACTTC. The encoded protein is CSVELADYEQYF.

This clonotype was seen ten or more times. The rearrangement links TRBV9 to TRBJ2-3; D perhaps matches TRBD2 (5 bases). V shed 0 bases and J shed 5 bases, with 13 bases lying between them. The CDR3 extends over 15 amino acids. The germline CDR1 and CDR2 sequences are SGDLS and YYNGEE. CDR3 sequence: CASSVDSSQEDTQYF. The CDR3 DNA follows: TGTGCCAGCAGCGTAGACTCTAGCCAGGAAGATACGCAGTATTTT.

This clonotype was picked up many times. This chain links TRBV7-9 with TRBJ2-5, with D maybe TRBD1 (6 bases). Trimming removed 5 bases from V and 5 bases from J, with 15 bases in between. CDR3 length: 14 residues. Germline V lookup: CDR1 SEHNR, CDR2 FQNEAQ (reference sequence). CDR3 in DNA: TGTGCCAGCAGCCCCTACAGGGATGTGGAGACCCAGTACTTC. It translates to CASSPYRDVETQYF.

This clonotype was detected many times. This chain links TRBV3-1 with TRBJ2-5; no definite D call. Trimming took off 1 base at V and 5 bases at J, with 14 bases between the two ends. The germline V gene has CDR1 LGHDT and CDR2 YNNKEL (reference sequence). This CDR3 region has 15 residues. The DNA for the CDR3 is TGTGCCAGCAGCCAAGGAGGTACCCCGAGGGAGACCCAGTACTTC. Translation: CASSQGGTPRETQYF.

In this sample, this clonotype is medium-sized. The J gene is TRBJ1-4, the V gene TRBV6-1, with D unclear. V was pared by 5 bases and J by 7 bases, with 11 bases between. Germline V gives CDR1 MNHNS, CDR2 SASEGT. This CDR3 is 13 amino acids long. For the CDR3, the DNA is TGTGCCAGCAGTTCAGACCTCCCTGAAAAACTGTTTTTT. The encoded protein is CASSSDLPEKLFF.

This clonotype was picked up many times. The chain links TRBV2 to TRBJ2-7; D remains ambiguous. V was pared by 3 bases and J by 4 bases, with 7 bases between. The CDR3 runs 12 residues. Germline V gene lookup returns CDR1 SNHLY and CDR2 FYNNEI. The CDR3 spells CASSDSLYEQYF. The CDR3 coding sequence is TGTGCCAGCAGTGACAGCCTTTACGAGCAGTACTTC.

This clonotype was recorded many times. The J gene is TRBJ1-6, the V gene TRBV7-6; tentatively, D is TRBD1 (5 bases). CDR3 length: 13 amino acids. Germline CDR1 is SGHVS and CDR2 is FNYEAQ. V was pared by 4 bases and J by 10 bases, with 11 bases between. CDR3 sequence (DNA): TGTGCCAGCAGCTCAGACAGTCGATCACCCCTCCACTTT. This encodes CASSSDSRSPLHF.

With respect to this clonotype: The germline gene is not matched at one end of the junction; a read error may be the cause. In DNA, the CDR3 is TGCGCCAGCAGCCAAGAACGGGGTTGGGCTGGAAACACCACATATTTT. Translating it yields CASSQERGWAGNTTYF. The chain employs TRBV4-3 and TRBJ1-3, with no clear D. This CDR3 contains 16 residues. The V gene's germline CDR1 is LGHNA and CDR2 YSLEER.

This clonotype was observed many times. This chain uses TRBV4-1 with TRBJ2-1; TRBD1 matches 10 bases. The length of the CDR3 is 15 residues. J was trimmed by 5 bases and V by 2 bases; bases with no gene match: 3. Germline V gives CDR1 MGHRA, CDR2 YSYEKL. The CDR3 loop reads CASSQRQGADNEQFF. CDR3 sequence (DNA): TGCGCCAGCAGCCAAAGACAGGGGGCCGACAATGAGCAGTTCTTC.